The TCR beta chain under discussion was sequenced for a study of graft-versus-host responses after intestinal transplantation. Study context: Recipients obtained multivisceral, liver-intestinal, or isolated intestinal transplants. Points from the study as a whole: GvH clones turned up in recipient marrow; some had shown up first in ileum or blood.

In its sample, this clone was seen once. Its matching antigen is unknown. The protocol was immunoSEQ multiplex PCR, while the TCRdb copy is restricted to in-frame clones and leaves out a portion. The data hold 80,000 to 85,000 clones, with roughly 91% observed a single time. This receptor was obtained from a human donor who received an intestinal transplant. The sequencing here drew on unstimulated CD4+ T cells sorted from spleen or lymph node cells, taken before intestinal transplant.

The CDR3: CASSLGDQGYYGYTF. DNA of the CDR3: TGTGCCAGCAGCTTAGGCGACCAGGGGTACTATGGCTACACCTTC. V and J are TRBV7-9 and TRBJ1-2; the D gene is possibly TRBD1 (6 bases). Germline assignment: CDR1 SEHNR and CDR2 FQNEAQ (reference sequence). V lost 1 base and J 3 bases, leaving 12 bases between the germline ends. The CDR3 contains 15 residues.